This T cell receptor beta chain was sequenced in a study of blood T cell repertoires in COVID-19. Study information: COVID-19 samples collected from the United States, Italy and Spain covered acute and convalescent phases.

CDR1 is SGHTA, CDR2 FQGNSA, per germline. This CDR3 is built from 16 residues. The ends lost 0 bases at V and 13 bases at J; junction bases unmatched: 15. TCRdb keeps only in-frame clones here, not all; method: immunoSEQ multiplex PCR. Of roughly 70,000 clones listed, around 90% are singletons. This clonotype originated in a man aged 45 to 65 with COVID-19, enrolled during active disease. Sequenced input: peripheral blood. This sequence joins TRBV7-2 and TRBJ1-2; 9 bases align to TRBD1. As DNA, the CDR3 is TGTGCCAGCAGCTTAGCTTTGGGACAGGGATCCCGAGTGGGCACCTTC. This gives the protein CASSLALGQGSRVGTF.